This paragraph covers one TCR beta chain sequence. The antigen is not known. The data were taken from a study of T cell repertoires in cytomegalovirus infection. Study summary: In the study, CMV epitopes included recently identified HLA-C-restricted and well-studied HLA-B-restricted ones. An indication of both CMV infection and matching HLA type came from public TCR beta signatures.

The ends were cut back, 2 bases at V and 4 bases at J, with 13 bases in the middle. CDR1 and CDR2 from the germline V gene are MNHEY and SMNVEV (reference sequence). The CDR3 has 15 residues. TCRdb ran MiXCR on the reads and lists one entry per CDR3 protein. The sample has approximately 300,000 distinct CDR3 sequences, just under 25% seen once. The sequences come from cultured PBMCs, collected from culture after CMV antigen stimulation. This rearrangement joins TRBV27 to TRBJ2-3, with D perhaps matching TRBD2 (5 bases). The receptor's source is a human donor in good health (CMV status not recorded). Some clones in this sample may be carry-over from other donors' samples. The CDR3 protein is CASSLIRGSADTQYF. The CDR3 DNA sequence: TGTGCCAGCAGTTTAATTCGGGGTTCGGCAGATACGCAGTATTTT.